Listed here are 29 T cell receptor beta chains from one sample, sequenced in a study of tumor and adjacent non-tumor tissue in lung cancer. This sample's RNA came from whole unsorted tissue. Three rounds of nested PCR, following a modified ARM-PCR protocol, produced the TCRbeta library. TCRdb ran MiXCR on the multiplex PCR reads and lists one entry per CDR3 protein. The table has about 120,000 distinct CDR3 sequences, 84% seen once. The specimen sequenced was lung tumor tissue. These receptor sequences come from a man between 65 and 85 years old with non-small cell lung cancer.

The CDR3 DNA reads TGCAGCATTAAAACAGGGGCTGCATTGAGCACTGAAGCTTTCTTT. Translating gives CSIKTGAALSTEAFF. The chain is built from TRBV29-1 and TRBJ1-1; TRBD1 matches at 7 bases. CDR3 size: 15 residues. V gave up 8 bases and J gave up 4 bases; unmatched junction bases: 16. The germline gives CDR1 SQVTM, CDR2 ANQGSEA.

With respect to this clonotype: Mismatch with germline at one junction end may stem from a read error. V is TRBV5-4 and J is TRBJ2-3; 9 nucleotides line up with TRBD2. Germline CDR1 is SGHNT and CDR2 is YYREEE (reference sequence). This CDR3 contains 15 residues. The CDR3 bases are TGTACCAGCAACCAAAAAGCGGGAGGACCAGATACGCAGTATTTT. Its protein product is CTSNQKAGGPDTQYF.

For this clonotype: The junction shows a germline mismatch at one end, possibly a read error. This chain uses TRBV20-1 with TRBJ2-7; no firm D call. The germline V gene has CDR1 DFQATT and CDR2 SNEGSKA (reference sequence). This CDR3 has 13 amino acids. CDR3 in amino acids: CNATTDVVYELYF. DNA for the CDR3: TGCAATGCAACCACGGATGTAGTCTACGAGCTGTACTTC.

This clonotype has only one observation. The chain uses TRBV10-2 and TRBJ2-5, with D perhaps being TRBD1 or TRBD2 (5 bases each). CDR1 and CDR2 (germline): WSHSY, SAAADI. CDR3 length: 16 amino acids. CDR3 bases: TGCACCACCCAGGGAGATGCATCGAGGGGTGGGGAGACCCAGTACTTC. The encoded protein is CTTQGDASRGGETQYF.

To note about this clonotype: Lacking the conserved final phenylalanine or tryptophan, this CDR3 likely reflects a read error. It is unclear where the CDR3 begins or ends on the DNA, so no DNA is shown, and the CDR3 is as TCRdb lists it. The chain couples TRBV20-1 to TRBJ1-5. The CDR3 is 13 residues long, counting both termini. In germline, CDR1 is DFQATT, CDR2 SNEGSKA (reference sequence). The CDR3 is CSARFGVDQPKHY.

The chain couples TRBV29-1 to TRBJ2-6; 7 nucleotides agree with TRBD2. The CDR3 is 18 residues long. CDR1 SQVTM and CDR2 ANQGSEA come from the germline V gene. V gave up 4 bases and J gave up 1 base; unmatched junction bases: 13. The CDR3 region is CSVVGKRGGPSGANVLTF. In nucleotides, the CDR3 is TGCAGCGTTGTGGGGAAAAGGGGAGGGCCTTCTGGGGCCAACGTCCTGACTTTC.

This clonotype was detected only once. This may come from a read error, since a much larger clone is one base off. The V and J genes are TRBV18 and TRBJ2-5, with 13 bases aligning to TRBD2. Germline assignment: CDR1 KGHSH and CDR2 LQKENI. The CDR3 is made up of 16 amino acids. This CDR3 reads CTSSRLAGGSQETQYF. In nucleotides, the CDR3 is TGTACCAGCTCACGACTAGCGGGGGGATCCCAAGAGACCCAGTACTTC.

The sample holds one count of this clonotype. The chain uses TRBV12-3 or TRBV12-4 and TRBJ1-1; D might be TRBD1 (6 bases). CDR3 size: 13 residues. CDR3 DNA: TGTAGCAGCAGTGGGGGGGCTCATCCTGAAGCTTTCTTT. It yields the protein CSSSGGAHPEAFF.

With regard to this clonotype: One end of the junction varies from germline; a read error may be responsible. The chain recombines TRBV5-1 with TRBJ1-2, with D unresolved. The length of the CDR3 is 13 residues. Germline values: CDR1 SGHRS, CDR2 YFSETQ. The CDR3 DNA reads TGCGCCAGCAGATTGGAACAATCCTATGGCTACACCTTC. Encoded protein: CASRLEQSYGYTF.

Details on this clonotype: Just one base apart from a much larger clone, this may be a read error. J is TRBJ1-1 and V is TRBV28; 9 positions agree with TRBD1. This CDR3 region has 14 residues. Germline CDR1 MDHEN, CDR2 SYDVKM. Written as DNA, the CDR3 is TGTGCCAGCAGTGAACAGGGGGCGAGGGCTGATGCTTTCTTT. It yields the protein CASSEQGARADAFF.

About this clonotype itself: One base away lies a much larger clone, so this may be a sequencing read error. The rearrangement uses TRBV14 and TRBJ2-7; D might be TRBD1 (6 bases). The CDR3 runs 13 residues. From germline, CDR1 is SGHDN and CDR2 FVKESK. Trimming removed 1 base at V and 6 bases at J, with 10 bases between. The CDR3 nucleotides are TGTGCCAGCAGCCAAGTTAGGGGGTGCGAGCAGTACTTC. Translating gives CASSQVRGCEQYF.

Comments on this clonotype: A junction end diverges from the germline sequence, so it may reflect a read error. The chain combines TRBV11-3 with TRBJ2-3, with TRBD2 as a possible D gene (7 bases). There are 17 residues in the CDR3. Germline lookup yields CDR1 SGHNT and CDR2 YENEEA. The CDR3 coding sequence is TGTGCCTGCAGCCTAAGGGGGTCTAGCGGTAGGGCGAAATACGCAGTATTT. It codes for CACSLRGSSGRAKYAVF.

In its sample, this clonotype ranks as medium-sized. The V gene is TRBV4-1, the J gene TRBJ1-1; D gene ambiguous. Per germline, CDR1 MGHRA and CDR2 YSYEKL. The CDR3 is made up of 15 amino acids. V lost 0 bases and J 0 bases, leaving 8 bases between the germline ends. CDR3 amino acids: CASSQDLIVNTEAFF. DNA for the CDR3: TGCGCCAGCAGCCAAGATCTTATTGTGAACACTGAAGCTTTCTTT.

V gene TRBV12-3 or TRBV12-4 combines with J gene TRBJ2-5; no firm D call. Trimming took 7 bases from V and 4 from J, leaving 13 bases between them. The CDR3 is 13 residues long. The CDR3 spells CASIQNIGETQYF. Written as DNA, the CDR3 is TGTGCCAGCATTCAGAATATAGGAGAGACCCAGTACTTC.

Concerning this clonotype: Mismatch with germline at one junction end may stem from a read error. As DNA, the CDR3 is TGTGACACCAGTGATATAGGCCATGAGGCCTACAATGAGCAGTTCTTC. Amino acid sequence: CDTSDIGHEAYNEQFF. The V call is TRBV24-1, the J call TRBJ2-1; no clear D gene. CDR1 KGHDR and CDR2 SFDVKD come from the germline V gene. This CDR3 has 16 residues.

This clonotype was seen a few times. V usage is TRBV20-1 and J usage is TRBJ2-5, with 7 bases lining up with TRBD2. Germline CDR1 reads DFQATT; CDR2 reads SNEGSKA (reference sequence). This CDR3 comprises 14 residues. V dropped 1 base and J dropped 6; count of bases not matched to a gene: 8. This chain's CDR3 is CSARVLGGEKTQYF. CDR3 bases: TGCAGTGCTAGAGTATTGGGGGGGGAAAAGACCCAGTACTTC.

Comments on this clonotype: Germline is not matched at one junction end, which may reflect a read error. The chain carries TRBV29-1 and TRBJ2-5; D gene ambiguous. Germline V gene lookup returns CDR1 SQVTM and CDR2 ANQGSEA. The CDR3 loop spans 13 amino acids. As DNA, the CDR3 is TGCAGCGTGGCCTACACGTTCCAAGATACCCAGTACTTC. The encoded protein is CSVAYTFQDTQYF.

V is TRBV7-8 and J is TRBJ1-4; D ambiguous. The V and J ends lost 0 bases and 7 bases respectively, with 15 bases between them. The CDR3 is made up of 16 amino acids. CDR1 SGHVS and CDR2 FQNEAQ come from the germline V gene. CDR3 nucleotide sequence: TGTGCCAGCAGCTTAGCGAGCGGGGTGTTTAGTGAAAAACTGTTTTTT. Amino acid sequence: CASSLASGVFSEKLFF.

About this clonotype: At one boundary the junction diverges from the germline segment, which might be a read error. This chain connects TRBV10-3 to TRBJ2-2; 7 bases align to TRBD2. Germline CDR1 reads ENHRY; CDR2 reads SYGVKD. The length of the CDR3 is 14 residues. CDR3 loop: CAIKSGTSTGEMFF. The CDR3 bases are TGTGCTATTAAAAGCGGGACTTCCACCGGGGAGATGTTTTTT.

Of note for this clonotype: Since no conserved phenylalanine or tryptophan closes the CDR3, a read error is the likely cause. The chain employs TRBV6-2 or TRBV6-3 and TRBJ2-1; D remains unclear. This CDR3 contains 13 residues. The ends were cut back, 9 bases at V and 4 bases at J, with 13 bases in the middle. CDR1 is MNHEY and CDR2 is SVGEGT in the germline V gene. DNA of the CDR3: TGTGCCAGGAGCAGAGGCGGTTACAATGAGCAGTTCTCC. This codes for CARSRGGYNEQFS.

The V gene is TRBV11-2, the J gene TRBJ2-5; the D is unclear. Germline loops: CDR1 SGHAT, CDR2 FQNNGV. Trimming took 2 bases from V and 1 from J, leaving 8 bases between them. The CDR3 spans 14 residues. CDR3 loop: CASSLPSPQETQYF. The CDR3 region has the DNA TGTGCCAGCAGCTTACCTTCCCCCCAAGAGACCCAGTACTTC.

On this clonotype itself: The junction and the germline gene differ at one end; a read error may be behind it. The V and J genes are TRBV20-1 and TRBJ2-5; no clear D gene. The CDR3 contains 14 residues. Per the germline V gene, CDR1 is DFQATT and CDR2 is SNEGSKA (reference sequence). The CDR3 nucleotides read TGCAGTGCTAGAGGCGGAATAAATCAAGAGACCCAGTATTTC. Residues: CSARGGINQETQYF.

The J gene is TRBJ1-1, the V gene TRBV11-3, with D perhaps TRBD1 (5 bases). Germline-derived CDR1 and CDR2 are SGHNT and YENEEA. The CDR3 loop spans 13 amino acids. Trimming stripped 9 bases from V and 7 bases from J, with 18 bases between. The CDR3, as DNA: TGTGCCAGTAACTTCAGGGTGAGCATTGAAGCTTTCTTT. It codes for CASNFRVSIEAFF. Combining the CDR3 with reference TRBV11-3 and TRBJ1-1 gives the whole variable domain EAGVVQSPRYKIIEKKQPVAFWCNPISGHNTLYWYLQNLGQGPELLIRYENEEAVDDSQLPKDRFSAERLKGVDSTLKIQPAELGDSAVYLCASNFRVSIEAFFGQGTRLTVV.

A word on this clonotype: In this CDR3 the conserved last residue, phenylalanine or tryptophan, is missing, so a read error is likely. The V call is TRBV29-1, the J call TRBJ1-2; D remains ambiguous. The ends were cut back, 5 bases at V and 4 bases at J, with 14 bases in the middle. This CDR3 contains 13 residues. Germline V gives CDR1 SQVTM, CDR2 ANQGSEA. This CDR3 reads CSVLLTGAYGYTL. CDR3 bases: TGCAGCGTTCTCCTTACGGGAGCCTATGGCTACACCCTC.

This clonotype was detected ten times or more. The chain couples TRBV5-4 to TRBJ2-5; D unclear. Trimming removed 0 bases at V and 7 bases at J, with 16 bases between. The CDR3 totals 15 residues. Germline-derived CDR1 and CDR2 are SGHNT and YYREEE (reference sequence). Here the CDR3 reads CASSLVTEELGTQYF. In DNA form, the CDR3 reads TGTGCCAGCAGCTTGGTGACTGAGGAACTCGGGACCCAGTACTTC.

A remark on this clonotype: One end of the junction does not line up with germline, which may come from a read error. The chain joins TRBV11-3 to TRBJ2-1; D may be TRBD1 (6 bases). Germline CDR1 SGHNT, CDR2 YENEEA. The CDR3 is made up of 14 amino acids. This CDR3 reads CASSSRGNYNEQFF. CDR3 DNA: TGTGCCAGTAGCTCTAGGGGGAACTATAATGAGCAGTTCTTC. The complete variable domain, with remaining parts taken from reference TRBV11-3 and TRBJ2-1, reads EAGVVQSPRYKIIEKKQPVAFWCNPISGHNTLYWYLQNLGQGPELLIRYENEEAVDDSQLPKDRFSAERLKGVDSTLKIQPAELGDSAVYLCASSSRGNYNEQFFGPGTRLTVL.

Remarks on this clonotype: The junction and the germline gene differ at one end; a read error may be behind it. The V gene is TRBV4-3, the J gene TRBJ2-1; 8 nucleotides agree with TRBD2. This CDR3 region has 17 residues. The germline CDR1 and CDR2 sequences are LGHNA and YSLEER. This CDR3 reads CASSQDPAGADYNEQFF. CDR3 nucleotides: TGCGCCAGCAGCCAAGATCCAGCGGGAGCTGATTACAATGAGCAGTTTTTC.

This clonotype was recorded many times. The chain couples TRBV10-3 to TRBJ1-2; possibly TRBD1 for D (5 bases). V lost 4 bases, J lost 5 bases, and 14 bases lay in between. Germline V gives CDR1 ENHRY, CDR2 SYGVKD. The CDR3 has 14 residues. CDR3 coding DNA: TGTGCCATCAGTGGGGGACTGGGAGATTATGGCTACACCTTC. Translating gives CAISGGLGDYGYTF.

For this clonotype: One end of the junction does not line up with germline, which may come from a read error. The genes are TRBV4-3 and TRBJ2-1; D may be TRBD2 (6 bases). Germline assignment: CDR1 LGHNA and CDR2 YSLEER. The CDR3 is made up of 17 amino acids. The CDR3 DNA reads TGCGCCAGCAGCCAAGACCCAGCGGGTGCTGAATACGATGAGCACTTCTTC. Translation: CASSQDPAGAEYDEHFF.